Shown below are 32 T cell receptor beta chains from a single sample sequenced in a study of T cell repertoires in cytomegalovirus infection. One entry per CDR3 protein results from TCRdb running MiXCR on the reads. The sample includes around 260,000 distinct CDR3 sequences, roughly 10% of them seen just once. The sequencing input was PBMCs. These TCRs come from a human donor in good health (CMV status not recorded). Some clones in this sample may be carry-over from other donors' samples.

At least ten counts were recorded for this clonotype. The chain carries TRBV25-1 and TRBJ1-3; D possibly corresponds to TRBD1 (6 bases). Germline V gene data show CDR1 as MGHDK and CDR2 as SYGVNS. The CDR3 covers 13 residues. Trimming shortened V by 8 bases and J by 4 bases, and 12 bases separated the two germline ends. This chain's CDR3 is CASYGQFGNTIYF. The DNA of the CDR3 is TGTGCCAGCTACGGACAGTTCGGAAACACCATATATTTT.

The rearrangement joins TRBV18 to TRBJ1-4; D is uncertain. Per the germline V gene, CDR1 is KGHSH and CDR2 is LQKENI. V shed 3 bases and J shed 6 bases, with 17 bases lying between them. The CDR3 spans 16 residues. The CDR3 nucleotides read TGTGCCAGCTCACCGAGAAGGACCGGCGTGGATGAAAAACTGTTTTTT. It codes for CASSPRRTGVDEKLFF.

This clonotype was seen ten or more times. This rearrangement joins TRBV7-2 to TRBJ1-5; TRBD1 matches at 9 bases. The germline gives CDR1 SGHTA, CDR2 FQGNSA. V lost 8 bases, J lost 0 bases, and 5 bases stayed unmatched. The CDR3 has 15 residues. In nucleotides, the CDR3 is TGTGCCAGCTCACAGGGGGCTGGTAGCAATCAGCCCCAGCATTTT. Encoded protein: CASSQGAGSNQPQHF.

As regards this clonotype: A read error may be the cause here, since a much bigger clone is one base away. CDR3 nucleotide sequence: TGTGCCAGCAGCTTAAGACTCGAGTTGGTTGGCGGGCAGTACTTC. Its translation: CASSLRLELVGGQYF. The chain combines TRBV7-2 with TRBJ2-7; D uncertain. Deletions cut 2 bases from V and 9 bases from J, with 20 bases between. CDR1 is SGHTA and CDR2 is FQGNSA in the germline V gene. The CDR3 spans 15 residues.

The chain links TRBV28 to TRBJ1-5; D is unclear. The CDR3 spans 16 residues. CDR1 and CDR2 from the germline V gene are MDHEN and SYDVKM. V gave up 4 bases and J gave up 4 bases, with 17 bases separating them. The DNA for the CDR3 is TGTGCCAGCAGTTATTCGATCAGGTTAAGAAATCAGCCCCAGCATTTT. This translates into CASSYSIRLRNQPQHF.

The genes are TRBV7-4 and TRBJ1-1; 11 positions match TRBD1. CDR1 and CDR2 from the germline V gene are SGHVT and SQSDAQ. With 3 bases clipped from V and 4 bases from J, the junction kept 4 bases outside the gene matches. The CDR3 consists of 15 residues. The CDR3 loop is CASSLGQGVSTEAFF. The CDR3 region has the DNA TGTGCCAGCAGCTTGGGACAGGGGGTTAGCACTGAAGCTTTCTTT.

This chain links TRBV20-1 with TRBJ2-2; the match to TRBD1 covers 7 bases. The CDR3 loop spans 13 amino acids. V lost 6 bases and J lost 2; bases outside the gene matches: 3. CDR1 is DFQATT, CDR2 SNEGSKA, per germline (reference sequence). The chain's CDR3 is CSAWDSNTGELFF. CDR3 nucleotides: TGCAGTGCCTGGGACAGTAACACCGGGGAGCTGTTTTTT.

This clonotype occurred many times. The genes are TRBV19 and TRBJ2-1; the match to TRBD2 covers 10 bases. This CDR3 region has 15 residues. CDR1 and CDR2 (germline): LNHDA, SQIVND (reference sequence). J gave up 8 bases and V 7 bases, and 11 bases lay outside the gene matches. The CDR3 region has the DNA TGTGCCAGTACCATCGGGGCTAGCGGGAGTTATGAGCAGTTCTTC. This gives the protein CASTIGASGSYEQFF.

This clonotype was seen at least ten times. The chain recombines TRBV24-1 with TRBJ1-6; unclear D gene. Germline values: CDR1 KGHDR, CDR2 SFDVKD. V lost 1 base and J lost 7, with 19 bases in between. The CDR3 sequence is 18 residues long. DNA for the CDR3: TGTGCCACCAGTGATTTCCTCTCGTTGGGCAGAGGAAATTCACCCCTCCACTTT. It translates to CATSDFLSLGRGNSPLHF.

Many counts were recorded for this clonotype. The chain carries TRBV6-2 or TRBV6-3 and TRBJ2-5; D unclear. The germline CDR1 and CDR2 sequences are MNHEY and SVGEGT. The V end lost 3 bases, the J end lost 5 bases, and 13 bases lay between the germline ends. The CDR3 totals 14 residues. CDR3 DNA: TGTGCCAGCAGTTATAGTAAGGTCGTGGAGACCCAGTACTTC. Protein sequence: CASSYSKVVETQYF.

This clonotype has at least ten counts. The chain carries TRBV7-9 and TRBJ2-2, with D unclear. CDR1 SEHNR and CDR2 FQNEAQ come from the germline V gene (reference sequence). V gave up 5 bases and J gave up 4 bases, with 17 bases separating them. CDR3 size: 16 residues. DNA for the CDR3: TGTGCCAGCAGCCTCCCCCGCGGCACCGGCACCGGGGAGCTGTTTTTT. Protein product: CASSLPRGTGTGELFF.

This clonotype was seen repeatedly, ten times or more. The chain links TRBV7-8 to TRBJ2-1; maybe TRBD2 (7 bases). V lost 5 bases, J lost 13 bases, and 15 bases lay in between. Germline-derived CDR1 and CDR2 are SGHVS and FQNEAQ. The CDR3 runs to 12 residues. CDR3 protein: CASSLGGPFQFF. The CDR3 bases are TGTGCCAGCAGCCTCGGGGGGCCTTTCCAGTTCTTC.

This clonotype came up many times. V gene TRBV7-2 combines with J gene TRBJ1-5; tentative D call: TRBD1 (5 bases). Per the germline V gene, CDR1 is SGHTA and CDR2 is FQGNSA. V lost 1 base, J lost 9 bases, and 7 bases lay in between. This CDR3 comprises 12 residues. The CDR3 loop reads CASSLVRGPQHF. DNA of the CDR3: TGTGCCAGCAGCTTAGTAAGGGGGCCCCAGCATTTT. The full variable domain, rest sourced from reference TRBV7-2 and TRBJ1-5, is GAGVSQSPSNKVTEKGKDVELRCDPISGHTALYWYRQSLGQGLEFLIYFQGNSAPDKSGLPSDRFSAERTGGSVSTLTIQRTQQEDSAVYLCASSLVRGPQHFGDGTRLSIL.

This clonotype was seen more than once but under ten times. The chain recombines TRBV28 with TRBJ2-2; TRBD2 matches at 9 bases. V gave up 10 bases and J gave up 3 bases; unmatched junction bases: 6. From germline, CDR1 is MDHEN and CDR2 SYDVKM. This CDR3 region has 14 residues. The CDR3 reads CATLAGAYTGELFF. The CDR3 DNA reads TGTGCCACCTTAGCGGGGGCCTACACCGGGGAGCTGTTTTTT.

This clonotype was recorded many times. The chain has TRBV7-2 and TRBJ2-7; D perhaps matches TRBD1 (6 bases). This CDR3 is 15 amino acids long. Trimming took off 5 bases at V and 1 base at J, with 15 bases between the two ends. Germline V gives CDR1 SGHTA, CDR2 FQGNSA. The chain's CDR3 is CASSDRSTGSYEQYF. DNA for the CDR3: TGTGCCAGCAGCGACAGGTCGACAGGTTCCTACGAGCAGTACTTC.

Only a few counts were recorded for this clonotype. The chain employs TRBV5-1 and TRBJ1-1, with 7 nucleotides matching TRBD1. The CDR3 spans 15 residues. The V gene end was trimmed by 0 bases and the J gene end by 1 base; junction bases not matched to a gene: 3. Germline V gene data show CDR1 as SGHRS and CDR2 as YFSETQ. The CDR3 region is CASSLEPGGNTEAFF. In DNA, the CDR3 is TGCGCCAGCAGCTTGGAACCAGGGGGGAACACTGAAGCTTTCTTT.

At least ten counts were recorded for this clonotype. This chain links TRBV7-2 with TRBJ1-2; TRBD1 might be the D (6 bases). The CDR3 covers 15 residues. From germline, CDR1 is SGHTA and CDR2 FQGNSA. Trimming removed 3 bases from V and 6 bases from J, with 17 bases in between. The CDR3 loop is CASSFKGGPGHGYTF. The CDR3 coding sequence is TGTGCCAGCAGCTTTAAAGGGGGTCCGGGCCATGGCTACACCTTC.

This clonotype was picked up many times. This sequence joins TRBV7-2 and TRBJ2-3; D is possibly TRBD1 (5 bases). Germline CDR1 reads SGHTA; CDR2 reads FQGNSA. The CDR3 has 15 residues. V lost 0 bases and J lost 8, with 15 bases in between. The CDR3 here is CASSLASLGLATQYF. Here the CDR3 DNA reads TGTGCCAGCAGCTTAGCGAGCTTGGGGCTGGCTACGCAGTATTTT.

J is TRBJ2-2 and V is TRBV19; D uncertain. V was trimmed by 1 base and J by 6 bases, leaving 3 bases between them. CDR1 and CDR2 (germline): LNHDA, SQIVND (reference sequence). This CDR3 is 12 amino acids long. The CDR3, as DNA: TGTGCCAGTAGTATAGTCCCCGGGGAGCTGTTTTTT. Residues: CASSIVPGELFF.

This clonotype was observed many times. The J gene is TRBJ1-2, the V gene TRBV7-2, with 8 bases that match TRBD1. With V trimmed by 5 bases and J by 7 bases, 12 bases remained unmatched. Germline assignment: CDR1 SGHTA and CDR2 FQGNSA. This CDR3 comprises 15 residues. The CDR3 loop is CASSGSRGLLIGYTF. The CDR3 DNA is TGTGCCAGCAGCGGGAGCAGGGGGCTTCTTATTGGCTACACCTTC. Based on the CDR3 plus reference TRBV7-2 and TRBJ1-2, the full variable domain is GAGVSQSPSNKVTEKGKDVELRCDPISGHTALYWYRQSLGQGLEFLIYFQGNSAPDKSGLPSDRFSAERTGGSVSTLTIQRTQQEDSAVYLCASSGSRGLLIGYTFGSGTRLTVV.

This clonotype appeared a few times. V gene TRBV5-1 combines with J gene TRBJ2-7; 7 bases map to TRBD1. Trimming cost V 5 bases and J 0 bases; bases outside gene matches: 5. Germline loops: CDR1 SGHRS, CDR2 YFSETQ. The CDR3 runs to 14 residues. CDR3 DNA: TGCGCCAGCAGAGGGACAGCGAGCTCCTACGAGCAGTACTTC. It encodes CASRGTASSYEQYF.

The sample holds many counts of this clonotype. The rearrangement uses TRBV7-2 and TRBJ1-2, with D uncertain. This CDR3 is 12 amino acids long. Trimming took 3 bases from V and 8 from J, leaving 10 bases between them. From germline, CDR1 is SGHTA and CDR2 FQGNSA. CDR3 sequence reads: CASSLADSGYTF. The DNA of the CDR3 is TGTGCCAGCAGCTTGGCGGACTCGGGCTACACCTTC. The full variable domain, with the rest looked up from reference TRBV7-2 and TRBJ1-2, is GAGVSQSPSNKVTEKGKDVELRCDPISGHTALYWYRQSLGQGLEFLIYFQGNSAPDKSGLPSDRFSAERTGGSVSTLTIQRTQQEDSAVYLCASSLADSGYTFGSGTRLTVV.

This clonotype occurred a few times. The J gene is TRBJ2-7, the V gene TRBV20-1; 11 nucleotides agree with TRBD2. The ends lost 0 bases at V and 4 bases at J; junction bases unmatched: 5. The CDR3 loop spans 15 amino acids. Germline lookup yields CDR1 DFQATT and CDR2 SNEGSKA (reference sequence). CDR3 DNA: TGCAGTGCTAGAGATGTAGCGGGAGGGCAATACGAGCAGTACTTC. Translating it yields CSARDVAGGQYEQYF.

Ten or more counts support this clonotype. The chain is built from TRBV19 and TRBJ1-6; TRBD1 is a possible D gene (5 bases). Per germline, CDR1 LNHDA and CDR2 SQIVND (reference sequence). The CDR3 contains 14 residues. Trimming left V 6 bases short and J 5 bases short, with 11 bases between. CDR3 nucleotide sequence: TGTGCCAGTAGCCCGGGACTGGATAATTCACCCCTCCACTTT. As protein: CASSPGLDNSPLHF.

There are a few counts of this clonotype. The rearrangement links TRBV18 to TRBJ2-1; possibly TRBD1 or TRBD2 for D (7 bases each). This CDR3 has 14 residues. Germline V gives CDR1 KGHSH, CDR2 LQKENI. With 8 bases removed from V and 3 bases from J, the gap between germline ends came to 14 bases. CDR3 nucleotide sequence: TGTGCCAGCGCCCAGGGGGGGGGCTACAATGAGCAGTTCTTC. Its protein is CASAQGGGYNEQFF.

CDR3 DNA sequence: TGTGCCAGCAGCAATCCGGGACAGGGGGCGTATAATTCACCCCTCCACTTT. This translates into CASSNPGQGAYNSPLHF. The chain has TRBV28 and TRBJ1-6, with 12 nucleotides matching TRBD1. V dropped 6 bases and J dropped 4; count of bases not matched to a gene: 7. Germline lookup yields CDR1 MDHEN and CDR2 SYDVKM. The CDR3 loop spans 17 amino acids.

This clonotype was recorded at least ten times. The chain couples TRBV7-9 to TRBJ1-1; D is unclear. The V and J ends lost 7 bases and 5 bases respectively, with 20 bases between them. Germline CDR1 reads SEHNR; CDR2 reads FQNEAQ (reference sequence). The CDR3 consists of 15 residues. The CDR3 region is CASTRKGASKTEAFF. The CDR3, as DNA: TGTGCCAGCACCCGTAAGGGTGCGAGCAAGACTGAAGCTTTCTTT.

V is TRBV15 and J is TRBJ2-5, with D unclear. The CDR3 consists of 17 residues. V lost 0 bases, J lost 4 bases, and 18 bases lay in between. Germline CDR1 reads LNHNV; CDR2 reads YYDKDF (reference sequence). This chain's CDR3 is CATSRDRSERRPETQYF. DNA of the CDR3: TGTGCCACCAGCAGAGATCGGAGCGAGAGAAGGCCAGAGACCCAGTACTTC.

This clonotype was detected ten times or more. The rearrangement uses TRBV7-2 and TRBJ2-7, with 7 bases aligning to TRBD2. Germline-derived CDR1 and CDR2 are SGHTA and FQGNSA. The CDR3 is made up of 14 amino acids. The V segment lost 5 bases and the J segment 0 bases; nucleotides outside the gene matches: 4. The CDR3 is CASSPSGVSYEQYF. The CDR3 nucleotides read TGTGCCAGCAGCCCGAGCGGGGTCTCCTACGAGCAGTACTTC.

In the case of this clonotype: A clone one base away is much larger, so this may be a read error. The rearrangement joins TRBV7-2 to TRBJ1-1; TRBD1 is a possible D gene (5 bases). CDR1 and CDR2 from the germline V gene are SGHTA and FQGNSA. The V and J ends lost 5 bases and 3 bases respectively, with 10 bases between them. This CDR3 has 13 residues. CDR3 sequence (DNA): TGTGCCAGCAGCGGCTGGGGGTACACTGAAGCTTTCTTT. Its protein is CASSGWGYTEAFF.

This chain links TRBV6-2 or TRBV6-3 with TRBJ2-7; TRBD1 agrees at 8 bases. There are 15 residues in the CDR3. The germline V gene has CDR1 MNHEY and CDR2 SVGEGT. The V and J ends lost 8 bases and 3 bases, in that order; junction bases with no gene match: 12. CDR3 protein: CASAPTGVWHYEQYF. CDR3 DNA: TGTGCCAGCGCACCGACAGGGGTTTGGCACTACGAGCAGTACTTC.

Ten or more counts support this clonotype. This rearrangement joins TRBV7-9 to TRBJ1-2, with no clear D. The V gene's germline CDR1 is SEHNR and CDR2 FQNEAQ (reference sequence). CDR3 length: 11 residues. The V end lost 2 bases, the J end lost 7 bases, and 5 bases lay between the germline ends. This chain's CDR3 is CASSLSSGYTF. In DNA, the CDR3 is TGTGCCAGCAGCTTATCCTCTGGCTACACCTTC. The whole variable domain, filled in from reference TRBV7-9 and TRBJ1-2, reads DTGVSQNPRHKITKRGQNVTFRCDPISEHNRLYWYRQTLGQGPEFLTYFQNEAQLEKSRLLSDRFSAERPKGSFSTLEIQRTEQGDSAMYLCASSLSSGYTFGSGTRLTVV.